This T cell receptor beta chain is drawn from a study of T cell repertoires in cytomegalovirus infection. Study at large: TCR beta signatures that were public indicated CMV infection and matching HLA type. Study findings and constraints: Ex vivo, HLA-C-restricted CMV-specific TCR beta clonotypes prevailed over the rest of the response.

Notes on this clonotype: Its antigen is unknown.

A single record per CDR3 protein comes from TCRdb applying MiXCR to the reads. The repertoire holds around 260,000 distinct CDR3 sequences, 25% seen once, with approximately 13% in the top ten. V lost 6 bases, J lost 3 bases, and 14 bases lay in between. Germline V gene sequence: CDR1 MNHEY, CDR2 SVGEGT. CDR3 length: 14 residues. The genes are TRBV6-2 or TRBV6-3 and TRBJ1-2; no clear D. This receptor was identified in a human donor in good health (CMV status not recorded). Some clones in this sample may be carry-over from other donors' samples. Sequencing was done on a sample of PBMCs. The CDR3 here is CASSNTGRDYGYTF. CDR3 nucleotides: TGTGCCAGCAGCAATACCGGGAGGGACTATGGCTACACCTTC.